This TCR beta chain was captured in a study of blood T cell repertoires in COVID-19. Study context: The cDNA or gDNA used as material had been derived from T cells, B-cell-depleted T cells, or PBMCs.

Germline lookup yields CDR1 MNHNS and CDR2 SASEGT. V was cut by 0 bases and J by 2 bases, with 2 bases left in between. CDR3 length: 12 amino acids. Sequencing used immunoSEQ multiplex PCR; TCRdb keeps in-frame clones, though not all of them. The sample shows roughly 42,000 clones, around 89% of them seen only once. The sequence was obtained from a man in his thirties or forties with active or convalescent COVID-19. Sequenced input: peripheral blood. This chain joins TRBV6-1 and TRBJ2-7; D call uncertain. The CDR3 DNA is TGTGCCAGCAGTGAAGCCACCTACGAGCAGTACTTC. Its translation: CASSEATYEQYF.